The 9 T cell receptor beta chains below come from one sample, sequenced in a study of T cell repertoires in cytomegalovirus infection. TCRdb fed the reads into MiXCR, producing one record per CDR3 protein. The sample records 830,000 or so distinct CDR3 sequences, 32% being singletons. The antigens these receptors bind are not known. The sample consisted of cultured CD8+ T cells from PBMCs, taken from culture after CMV antigen stimulation. Receptors were obtained from a human donor in good health (CMV status not recorded). Some clones in this sample may be carry-over from other donors' samples.

V is TRBV19 and J is TRBJ2-1; 8 nucleotides agree with TRBD2. V shed 11 bases and J 0 bases; nucleotides not matched to a gene: 6. The CDR3 runs 14 residues. Germline CDR1 is LNHDA and CDR2 is SQIVND (reference sequence). The chain's CDR3 is CASHAGGSYNEQFF. The CDR3 DNA is TGTGCCTCCCACGCGGGAGGCTCCTACAATGAGCAGTTCTTC.

The table lists this clonotype with a few counts. The chain employs TRBV9 and TRBJ1-6, with TRBD1 as a possible D gene (5 bases). V was pared by 4 bases and J by 7 bases, with 12 bases between. Germline V gene lookup returns CDR1 SGDLS and CDR2 YYNGEE. The CDR3 is made up of 14 amino acids. As DNA, the CDR3 is TGTGCCAGCAGCCCGCCCGGGGCGAATTCACCCCTCCACTTT. Amino acid sequence: CASSPPGANSPLHF.

This chain connects TRBV4-1 to TRBJ2-5, with D possibly being TRBD1 or TRBD2 (5 bases each). Germline V gene data show CDR1 as MGHRA and CDR2 as YSYEKL. The V end was cut by 5 bases, the J end by 2 bases, with 21 bases between. The CDR3 consists of 17 residues. DNA for the CDR3: TGCGCCAGCAGCTTGGGGCGGGTGCACCCTTATCAAGAGACCCAGTACTTC. This encodes CASSLGRVHPYQETQYF.

Only a few counts were recorded for this clonotype. This chain uses TRBV11-2 with TRBJ2-2; no reliable D call. Trimming stripped 5 bases from V and 9 bases from J, with 16 bases between. The germline CDR1 and CDR2 sequences are SGHAT and FQNNGV. The CDR3 has 14 residues. CDR3 nucleotide sequence: TGTGCCAGCAGCATTTACAGAGACCTTAGGGAGCTGTTTTTT. As protein: CASSIYRDLRELFF.

This clonotype was counted a single time. V usage is TRBV19 and J usage is TRBJ2-1, with D maybe TRBD2 (7 bases). Germline CDR1 is LNHDA and CDR2 is SQIVND (reference sequence). Trimming took off 6 bases at V and 9 bases at J, with 15 bases between the two ends. This CDR3 comprises 13 residues. CDR3 protein: CASRDGGPSEQFF. CDR3 coding DNA: TGTGCCAGTAGGGACGGGGGGCCTAGTGAGCAGTTCTTC.

This clonotype has more than one count but fewer than ten. V and J are TRBV5-4 and TRBJ2-4; TRBD2 matches at 10 bases. The V gene's germline CDR1 is SGHNT and CDR2 YYREEE (reference sequence). V lost 4 bases to trimming and J lost 6 bases; unmatched junction nucleotides: 16. The CDR3 totals 18 residues. CDR3 sequence (DNA): TGTGCCAGCAGCCGATTTTTAGCGGGGGGATCTTCGGGAAACATTCAGTACTTC. Amino acids: CASSRFLAGGSSGNIQYF.

This clonotype was counted many times. This sequence joins TRBV9 and TRBJ2-1, with TRBD1 matching over 7 bases. V gave up 5 bases and J gave up 5 bases; unmatched junction bases: 4. Germline CDR1 and CDR2: SGDLS and YYNGEE. This CDR3 has 13 residues. The CDR3 DNA is TGTGCCAGCAGGGGGGACAGCCACAATGAGCAGTTCTTC. Protein: CASRGDSHNEQFF.

This clonotype was seen a handful of times. The rearrangement joins TRBV7-9 to TRBJ2-1; maybe TRBD1 (6 bases). The CDR3 has 14 amino acids. Germline loops: CDR1 SEHNR, CDR2 FQNEAQ (reference sequence). Between the trimmed V and J ends, which lost 6 bases and 5 bases, there was a span of 14 bases. Written as DNA, the CDR3 is TGTGCCAGCAGGTCGAGGACAGTTAACAATGAGCAGTTCTTC. Protein: CASRSRTVNNEQFF.

This chain joins TRBV4-1 and TRBJ2-1; TRBD2 agrees at 9 bases. Germline-derived CDR1 and CDR2 are MGHRA and YSYEKL. Trimming cost V 1 base and J 7 bases; bases outside gene matches: 8. The CDR3 runs 16 residues. The CDR3 DNA sequence: TGCGCCAGCAGCCAAGTGGCGGGGGGGGTAGGAAATGAGCAGTTCTTC. This codes for CASSQVAGGVGNEQFF.